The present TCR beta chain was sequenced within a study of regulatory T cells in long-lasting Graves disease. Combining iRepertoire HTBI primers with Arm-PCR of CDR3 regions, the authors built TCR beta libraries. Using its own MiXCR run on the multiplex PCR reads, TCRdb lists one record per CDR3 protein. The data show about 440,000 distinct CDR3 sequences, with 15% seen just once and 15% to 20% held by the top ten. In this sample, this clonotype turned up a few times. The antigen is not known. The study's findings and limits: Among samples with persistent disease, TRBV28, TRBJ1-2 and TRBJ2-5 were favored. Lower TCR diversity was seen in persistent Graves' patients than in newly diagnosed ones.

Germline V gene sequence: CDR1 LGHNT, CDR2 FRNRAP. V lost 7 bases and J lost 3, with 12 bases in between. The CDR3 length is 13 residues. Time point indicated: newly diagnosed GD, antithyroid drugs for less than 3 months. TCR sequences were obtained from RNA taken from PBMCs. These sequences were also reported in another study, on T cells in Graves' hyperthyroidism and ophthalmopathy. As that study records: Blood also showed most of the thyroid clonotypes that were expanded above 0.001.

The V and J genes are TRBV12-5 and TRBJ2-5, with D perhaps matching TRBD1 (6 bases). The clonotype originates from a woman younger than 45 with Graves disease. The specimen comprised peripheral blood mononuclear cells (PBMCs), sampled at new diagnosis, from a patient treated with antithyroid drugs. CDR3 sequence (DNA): TGTGCTAGTGCCCCCCCAGGGGAAGAGACCCAGTACTTC. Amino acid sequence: CASAPPGEETQYF.